Listed below are T cell receptor beta chains from one sample, sequenced in a study of cytomegalovirus exposure and HLA in healthy donors. The protocol was immunoSEQ multiplex PCR, while the TCRdb copy is restricted to in-frame clones and leaves out a portion. The sample has about 160,000 clones, approximately 81% seen once. The source material was PBMCs. All receptors come from a male donor in good health and CMV-seronegative. Each CDR3 is given with its conserved first and last residue. The D gene is left open where the match is weak. Not every row has a clone size; where given, it reads once, few, many or a size class.

abundance,v_gene,j_gene,d_gene,len,CDR3nt,CDR3aa
-,TRBV30,TRBJ1-2,TRBD1,14,TGTGCCTGGAGTATACTGGGACAGAACTATGGCTACACCTTC,CAWSILGQNYGYTF
-,TRBV2,TRBJ2-7,-,12,TGTGCCAGCCGGGGGGCGGCCTACGAGCAGTACTTC,CASRGAAYEQYF
-,TRBV19,TRBJ1-5,TRBD1,13,TGTGCCAGTACCTGGGACAGGGAGCAGCCCCAGCATTTT,CASTWDREQPQHF
-,TRBV7-9,TRBJ2-7,TRBD1,14,TGTGCCAGCAGCTCCAGACAGGGCACCTACGAGCAGTACTTC,CASSSRQGTYEQYF
-,TRBV5-4,TRBJ2-1,TRBD2,15,TGTGCCAGCAGCTTGATGAGCGGGAGCGTCAATGAGCAGTTCTTC,CASSLMSGSVNEQFF
-,TRBV29-1,TRBJ2-5,-,17,TGCAGCGTTGTGGGGGGGAAGGGGGGCATCGGTTCGGAGACCCAGTACTTC,CSVVGGKGGIGSETQYF
-,TRBV29-1,TRBJ2-3,-,13,TGCAGCGTTAGGGACACGGGTTTGAATACGCAGTATTTT,CSVRDTGLNTQYF
-,TRBV6-6,TRBJ2-5,TRBD2,14,TGTGCCAGCAGTTACCCTGGGGAGGGGGAGACCCAGTACTTC,CASSYPGEGETQYF
-,TRBV4-1,TRBJ2-7,TRBD1,15,TGCGCCAGCAGCCGGGGACAGGGATGGTCCTACGAGCAGTACTTC,CASSRGQGWSYEQYF
-,TRBV7-9,TRBJ2-7,TRBD2,16,TGTGCCAGCAGCTTACCGACTAGCGGGATCCCCTACGAGCAGTACTTC,CASSLPTSGIPYEQYF
once,TRBV11-3,TRBJ2-1,TRBD2,13,TGTGCCAGCAGCCCTCAGACTAGCGATGAGCAGTTCTTC,CASSPQTSDEQFF
-,TRBV28,TRBJ1-5,-,14,TGTGCCAGCAGTCTCCAGGTCCCACACCAGCCCCAGCATTTT,CASSLQVPHQPQHF
-,TRBV28,TRBJ2-2,-,14,TGTGCCAGCAGGTACAAGTGGCACACCGGGGAGCTGTTTTTT,CASRYKWHTGELFF
few,TRBV13,TRBJ2-5,TRBD2,24,TGTGCCAGCAGCTCCCCCTTCGGGTCGGACCGGGGGACTAGCGGGAGGGGATTTGAAGAGACCCAGTACTTC,CASSSPFGSDRGTSGRGFEETQYF
-,TRBV7-2,TRBJ2-1,TRBD2,14,TGTGCCAGCAGCTCCCGGACTAGCGGGAGTGAGCAGTTCTTC,CASSSRTSGSEQFF
-,TRBV6-6,TRBJ1-2,TRBD1,15,TGTGCCAGCAGCACCACGACCGGGACAGTCTATGGCTACACCTTC,CASSTTTGTVYGYTF
-,TRBV10-3,TRBJ2-7,-,11,TGTGCCATCAGTGATAAGGGGGAGCAGTACTTC,CAISDKGEQYF
-,TRBV6-1,TRBJ2-5,TRBD1,14,TGTGCCAGCCCGCCCGGGACAGGCAGGGAGACCCAGTACTTC,CASPPGTGRETQYF
-,TRBV29-1,TRBJ2-3,-,12,TGCAGCGCCGCGCATGGCACAGATACGCAGTATTTT,CSAAHGTDTQYF
-,TRBV6-5,TRBJ2-7,-,14,TGTGCCAGCAGCTACTCCCACCGAGACTACGAGCAGTACTTC,CASSYSHRDYEQYF
-,TRBV9,TRBJ1-2,-,16,TGTGCCAGCAGCCCTGAGGGGAGGGTAGGTCAGTATGGCTACACCTTC,CASSPEGRVGQYGYTF
-,TRBV18,TRBJ2-7,-,14,TGTGCCAGCTCACCACGTGGGCCGGACTACGAGCAGTACTTC,CASSPRGPDYEQYF
-,TRBV21-1,TRBJ2-7,-,16,TGTGCCAGCAGCGAAACAACTAGCTGTCGCTCCTACGAGCAGTACTTC,CASSETTSCRSYEQYF
-,TRBV5-1,TRBJ2-1,-,14,TGCGCCAGCAACTTGCCGGGGGTACACAATGAGCAGTTCTTC,CASNLPGVHNEQFF
-,TRBV7-9,TRBJ2-7,TRBD1,11,TGTGCCAGCAGTACAGGGACAGAGCCGTACTTC,CASSTGTEPYF
-,TRBV5-1,TRBJ2-7,TRBD2,15,TGCGCCAGCAGCTTCGGACTAGCGGGAACCTACGAGCAGTACTTC,CASSFGLAGTYEQYF
-,TRBV7-2,TRBJ2-7,-,15,TGTGCCAGCAGCTTAGCCCTAGACAGACGGTACGAGCAGTACTTC,CASSLALDRRYEQYF
-,TRBV5-1,TRBJ1-1,-,14,TGCGCCAGCAGCGCTATGAGGGAGAACACTGAAGCTTTCTTT,CASSAMRENTEAFF
-,TRBV12-5,TRBJ2-2,TRBD2,16,TGTGCTAGTGGTTTGATCCTAGCGGGAGCCCCCGGGGAGCTGTTTTTT,CASGLILAGAPGELFF
-,TRBV5-1,TRBJ2-1,TRBD2,15,TGCGCCAGCAGCTTTAGACTAGCGGGAGGGGGTGAGCAGTTCTTC,CASSFRLAGGGEQFF
once,TRBV27,TRBJ2-7,-,15,TGTGCCAGCACCCTCAAGGGGGGGCTTTCCTACGAGCAGTACTTC,CASTLKGGLSYEQYF